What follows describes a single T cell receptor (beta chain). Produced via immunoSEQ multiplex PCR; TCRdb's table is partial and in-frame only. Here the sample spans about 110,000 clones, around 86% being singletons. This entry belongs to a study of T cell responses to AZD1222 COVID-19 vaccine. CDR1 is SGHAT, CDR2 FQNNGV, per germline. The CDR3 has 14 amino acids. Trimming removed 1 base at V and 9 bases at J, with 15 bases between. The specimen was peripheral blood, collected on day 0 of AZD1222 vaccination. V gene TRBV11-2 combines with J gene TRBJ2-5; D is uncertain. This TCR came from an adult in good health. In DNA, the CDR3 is TGTGCCAGCAGCTTAGGCTCCGGTGGCACGGCCCAGTACTTC. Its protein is CASSLGSGGTAQYF.